This T cell receptor (beta chain) was sequenced in a study of cytomegalovirus exposure and HLA in healthy donors. Whole-study results and caveats: There were 150 to 200 TCR beta chains listed as cytomegalovirus-associated. Among TCR sequences, most were rare, though some public TCRs appeared in many donors.

Germline-derived CDR1 and CDR2 are MDHEN and SYDVKM. CDR3 length equals 12 residues. The V end was cut by 2 bases, the J end by 4 bases, with 6 bases between. The PCR employed 60 Vbeta primers together with 13 Jbeta primers. Produced via immunoSEQ multiplex PCR; TCRdb's table is partial and in-frame only. The sample table includes about 130,000 clones. To note about this clone: Its antigen is undetermined.

The specimen was PBMCs. The gene calls are TRBV28 and TRBJ2-7; no firm D call. The receptor's source is a woman in her thirties or forties in good health and CMV-seropositive. CDR3 protein: CASSLREYEQYF. The CDR3, as DNA: TGTGCCAGCAGTTTACGCGAATACGAGCAGTACTTC.